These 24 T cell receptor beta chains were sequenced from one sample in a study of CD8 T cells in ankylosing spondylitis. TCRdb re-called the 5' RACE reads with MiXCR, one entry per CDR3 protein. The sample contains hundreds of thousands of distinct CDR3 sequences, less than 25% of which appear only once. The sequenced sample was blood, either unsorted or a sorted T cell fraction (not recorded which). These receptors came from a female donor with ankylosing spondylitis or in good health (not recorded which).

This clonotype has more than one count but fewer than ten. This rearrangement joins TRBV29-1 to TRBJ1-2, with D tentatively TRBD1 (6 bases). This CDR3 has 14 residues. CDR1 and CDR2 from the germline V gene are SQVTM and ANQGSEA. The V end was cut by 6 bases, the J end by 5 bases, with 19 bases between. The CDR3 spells CSVAEWTALYGYTF. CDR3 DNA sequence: TGCAGCGTCGCCGAATGGACAGCGCTTTATGGCTACACCTTC.

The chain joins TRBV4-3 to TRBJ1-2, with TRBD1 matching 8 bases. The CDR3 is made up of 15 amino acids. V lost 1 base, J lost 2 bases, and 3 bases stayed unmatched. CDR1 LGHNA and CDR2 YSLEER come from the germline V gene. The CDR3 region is CASSQGDRSNYGYTF. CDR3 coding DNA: TGCGCCAGCAGCCAAGGGGACAGGAGCAACTATGGCTACACCTTC.

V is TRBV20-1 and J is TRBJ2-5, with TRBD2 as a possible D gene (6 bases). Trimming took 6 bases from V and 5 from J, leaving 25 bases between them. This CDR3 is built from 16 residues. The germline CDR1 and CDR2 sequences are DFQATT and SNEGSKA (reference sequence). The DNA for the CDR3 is TGCAGTGCGGACGCTTTATCTGCGGGATTGGGGGAGACCCAGTACTTC. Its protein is CSADALSAGLGETQYF.

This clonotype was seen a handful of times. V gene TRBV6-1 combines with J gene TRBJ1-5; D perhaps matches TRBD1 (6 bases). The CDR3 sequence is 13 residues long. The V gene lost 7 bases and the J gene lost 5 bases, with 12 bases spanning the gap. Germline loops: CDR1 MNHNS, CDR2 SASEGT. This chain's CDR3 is CASIGRGDQPQHF. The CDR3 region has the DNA TGTGCCAGCATTGGCAGGGGCGATCAGCCCCAGCATTTT.

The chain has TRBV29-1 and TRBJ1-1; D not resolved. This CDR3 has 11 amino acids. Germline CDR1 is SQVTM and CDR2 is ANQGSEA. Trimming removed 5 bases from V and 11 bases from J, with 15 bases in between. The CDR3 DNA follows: TGCAGCGTTCAATCCCTTCAGCTGGCTTTCTTT. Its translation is CSVQSLQLAFF.

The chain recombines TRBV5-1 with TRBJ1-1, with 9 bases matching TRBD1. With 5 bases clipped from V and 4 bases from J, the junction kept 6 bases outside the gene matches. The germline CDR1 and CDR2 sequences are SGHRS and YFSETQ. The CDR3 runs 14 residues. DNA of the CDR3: TGCGCCAGCAGTCCCACAGGGGGCGGCACTGAAGCTTTCTTT. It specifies CASSPTGGGTEAFF.

For the CDR3, the DNA is TGTACCTTCAGTTTTGAACTAGCGGGAGGGAGCTCCTACAATGAGCAGTTCTTC. As protein: CTFSFELAGGSSYNEQFF. V and J are TRBV12-3 or TRBV12-4 and TRBJ2-1; TRBD2 matches at 13 bases. The CDR3 spans 18 residues.

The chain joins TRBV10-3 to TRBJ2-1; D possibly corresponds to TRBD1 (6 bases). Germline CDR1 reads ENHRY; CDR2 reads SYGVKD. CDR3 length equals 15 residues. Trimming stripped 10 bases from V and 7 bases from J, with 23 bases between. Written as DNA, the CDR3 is TGTGCCACCTTCGCGACGACTCAGGGGAATAATGAGCAGTTCTTC. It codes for CATFATTQGNNEQFF.

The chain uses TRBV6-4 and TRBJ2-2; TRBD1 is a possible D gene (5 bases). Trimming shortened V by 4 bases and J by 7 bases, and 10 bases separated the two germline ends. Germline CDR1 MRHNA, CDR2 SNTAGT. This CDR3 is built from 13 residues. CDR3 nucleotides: TGTGCCAGCAGTGTTCAGGGATTCGGGGAGCTGTTTTTT. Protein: CASSVQGFGELFF.

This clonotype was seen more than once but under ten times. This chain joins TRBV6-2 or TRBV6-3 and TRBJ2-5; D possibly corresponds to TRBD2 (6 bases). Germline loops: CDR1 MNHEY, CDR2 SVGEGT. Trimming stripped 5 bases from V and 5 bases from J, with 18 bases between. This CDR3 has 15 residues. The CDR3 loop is CASSQSGGNVETQYF. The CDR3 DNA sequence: TGTGCCAGCAGTCAGTCGGGCGGGAATGTGGAGACCCAGTACTTC.

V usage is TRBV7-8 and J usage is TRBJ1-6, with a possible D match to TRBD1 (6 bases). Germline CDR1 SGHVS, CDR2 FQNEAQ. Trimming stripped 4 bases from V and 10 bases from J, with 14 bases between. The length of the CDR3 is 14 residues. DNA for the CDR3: TGTGCCAGCAGCTCCCTGGGGCAGGGGTCACCCCTCCACTTT. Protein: CASSSLGQGSPLHF.

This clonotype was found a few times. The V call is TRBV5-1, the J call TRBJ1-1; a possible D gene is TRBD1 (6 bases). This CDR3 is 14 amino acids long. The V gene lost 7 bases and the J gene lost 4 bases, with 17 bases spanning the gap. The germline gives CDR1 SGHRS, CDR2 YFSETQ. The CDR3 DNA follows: TGCGCCAGCGGAGGGGGGGCAGAAGGCACTGAAGCTTTCTTT. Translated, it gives CASGGGAEGTEAFF.

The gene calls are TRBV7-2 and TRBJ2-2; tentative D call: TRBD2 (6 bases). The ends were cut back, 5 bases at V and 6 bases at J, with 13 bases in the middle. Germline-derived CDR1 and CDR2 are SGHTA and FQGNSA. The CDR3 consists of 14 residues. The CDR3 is CASSRAREAGELFF. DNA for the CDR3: TGTGCCAGCAGCAGGGCTAGGGAGGCCGGGGAGCTGTTTTTT.

The CDR3: CASSLTGTGKETQYF. DNA for the CDR3: TGTGCCAGCAGTTTGACCGGGACAGGGAAAGAGACCCAGTACTTC. The chain is built from TRBV6-2 or TRBV6-3 and TRBJ2-5; TRBD1 agrees at 9 bases. The CDR3 loop spans 15 amino acids. Unmatched junction bases numbered 6, after V lost 4 bases and J lost 3 bases. Germline V gene lookup returns CDR1 MNHEY and CDR2 SVGEGT.

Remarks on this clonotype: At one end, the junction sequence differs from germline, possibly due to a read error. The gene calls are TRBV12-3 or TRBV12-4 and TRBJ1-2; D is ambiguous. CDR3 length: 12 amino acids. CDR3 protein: CASSPWIYGYNF. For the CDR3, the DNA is TGTGCCAGCAGTCCCTGGATCTATGGCTACAACTTC.

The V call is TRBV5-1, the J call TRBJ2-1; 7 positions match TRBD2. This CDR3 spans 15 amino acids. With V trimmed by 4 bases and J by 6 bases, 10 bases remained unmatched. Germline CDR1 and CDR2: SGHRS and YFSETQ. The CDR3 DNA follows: TGCGCCAGCAGCGGGAGAGCGGGGCTGGCCAATGAGCAGTTCTTC. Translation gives CASSGRAGLANEQFF.

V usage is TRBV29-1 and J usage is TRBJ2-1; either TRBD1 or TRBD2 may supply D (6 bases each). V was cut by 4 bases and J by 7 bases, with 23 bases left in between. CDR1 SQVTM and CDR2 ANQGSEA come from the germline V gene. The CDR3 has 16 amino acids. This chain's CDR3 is CSVAPKGGVGRNEQFF. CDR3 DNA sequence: TGCAGCGTTGCCCCCAAGGGGGGAGTGGGTAGGAATGAGCAGTTCTTC.

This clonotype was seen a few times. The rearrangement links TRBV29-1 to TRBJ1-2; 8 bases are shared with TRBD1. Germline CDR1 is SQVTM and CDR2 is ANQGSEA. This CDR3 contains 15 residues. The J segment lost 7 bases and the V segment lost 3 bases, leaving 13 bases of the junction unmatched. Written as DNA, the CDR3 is TGCAGCGTTGAGCATCCAGGGGGCGCGGTCTCTGGCTACACCTTC. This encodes CSVEHPGGAVSGYTF. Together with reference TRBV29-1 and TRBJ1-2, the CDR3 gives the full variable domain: SAVISQKPSRDICQRGTSLTIQCQVDSQVTMMFWYRQQPGQSLTLIATANQGSEATYESGFVIDKFPISRPNLTFSTLTVSNMSPEDSSIYLCSVEHPGGAVSGYTFGSGTRLTVV.

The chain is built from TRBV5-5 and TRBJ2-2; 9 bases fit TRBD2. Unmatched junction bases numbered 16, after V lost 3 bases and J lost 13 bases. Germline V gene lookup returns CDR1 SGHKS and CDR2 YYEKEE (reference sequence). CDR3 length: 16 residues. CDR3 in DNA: TGTGCCAGCAGCTCCGACATATGGTCTGCGGGAGGGAGGCTGTTTTTT. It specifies CASSSDIWSAGGRLFF.

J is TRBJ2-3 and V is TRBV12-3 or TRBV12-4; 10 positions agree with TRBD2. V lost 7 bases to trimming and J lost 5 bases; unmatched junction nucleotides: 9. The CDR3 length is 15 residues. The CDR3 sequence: CASNSAGGPGDTQYF. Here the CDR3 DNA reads TGTGCCAGCAATTCAGCGGGAGGGCCGGGAGATACGCAGTATTTT.

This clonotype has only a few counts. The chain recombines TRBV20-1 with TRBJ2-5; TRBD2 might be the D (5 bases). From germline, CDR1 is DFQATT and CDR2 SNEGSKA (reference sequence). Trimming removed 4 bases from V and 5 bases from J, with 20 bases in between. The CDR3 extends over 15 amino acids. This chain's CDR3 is CSAIDGVDAWETQYF. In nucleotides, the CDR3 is TGCAGTGCTATCGACGGGGTCGACGCTTGGGAGACCCAGTACTTC.

This chain's CDR3 is CATSRDLDNEQFF. CDR3 nucleotides: TGTGCCACCAGCAGGGATCTGGACAATGAGCAGTTCTTC. The chain has TRBV15 and TRBJ2-1; D is ambiguous. This CDR3 is 13 amino acids long. Germline V gene data show CDR1 as LNHNV and CDR2 as YYDKDF (reference sequence). Trimming removed 3 bases from V and 5 bases from J, with 8 bases in between.

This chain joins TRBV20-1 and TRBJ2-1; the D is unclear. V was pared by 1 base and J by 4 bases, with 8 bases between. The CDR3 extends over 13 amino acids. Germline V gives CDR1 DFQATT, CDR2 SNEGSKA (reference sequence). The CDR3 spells CSARVASYNEQFF. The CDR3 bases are TGCAGTGCTAGAGTGGCGAGTTACAATGAGCAGTTCTTC.

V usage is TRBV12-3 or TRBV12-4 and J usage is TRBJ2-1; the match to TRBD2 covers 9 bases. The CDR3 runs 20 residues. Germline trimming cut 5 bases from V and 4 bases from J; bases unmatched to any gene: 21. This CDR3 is CASSLRGRVGGRATYNEQFF. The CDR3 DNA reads TGTGCCAGCAGTCTGCGCGGTAGGGTCGGCGGGAGGGCGACTTACAATGAGCAGTTCTTC.